A single TCR beta chain is shown here with its context. The repertoire was sequenced with immunoSEQ multiplex PCR; TCRdb's copy has only in-frame clones and lacks some. The sample has roughly 50,000 clones; approximately 91% are singletons. This entry is derived from a study of blood T cell repertoires in COVID-19. CDR1 is LGHNA and CDR2 is YNFKEQ in the germline V gene. Trimming left V 1 base short and J 4 bases short, with 16 bases between. CDR3 length: 16 amino acids. This clonotype originated in a woman aged 60 to 75 with active or convalescent COVID-19. The specimen sequenced was peripheral blood. The chain has TRBV4-2 and TRBJ1-1, with a tentative D call TRBD1 (6 bases). The CDR3 DNA follows: TGTGCCAGCAGCCAAGGGGGAAGGGGGAGAAGCACTGAAGCTTTCTTT. Translated: CASSQGGRGRSTEAFF.